The 5 T cell receptor beta chains reported below all come from one sample, sequenced in a study of blood T cells in healthy people across ages. Primers used in a second PCR of about 6 to 12 cycles were a sample-barcoded 5' primer and a J-beta primer mix. Each CDR3 protein gets one entry after TCRdb re-called the 5' RACE reads with MiXCR. The top ten clones hold more than 4% of a sample with 1.5 million or so distinct CDR3 sequences, 42% of them seen once. The sequenced sample was blood. Source of these receptors: a woman aged 18-29 years in good health.

This clonotype has more than one count but fewer than ten. This chain links TRBV4-3 with TRBJ2-1; D not resolved. This CDR3 comprises 14 residues. Trimming removed 6 bases from V and 6 bases from J, with 15 bases in between. Germline V lookup: CDR1 LGHNA, CDR2 YSLEER. The CDR3 DNA is TGCGCCAGCAGTCCCCGGTCTCTCCCCAATGAGCAGTTCTTC. It translates to CASSPRSLPNEQFF.

This sequence joins TRBV30 and TRBJ2-7, with D tentatively TRBD1 (6 bases). V lost 5 bases, J lost 1 base, and 12 bases lay in between. The germline V gene has CDR1 GTSNPN and CDR2 SVGIG (reference sequence). CDR3 length: 13 amino acids. The CDR3 here is CAWGGRRSYEQYF. CDR3 nucleotide sequence: TGTGCCTGGGGGGGCAGGAGATCCTACGAGCAGTACTTC.

This sequence joins TRBV6-5 and TRBJ1-2; D is undetermined. The CDR3 consists of 15 residues. V lost 0 bases and J 7 bases, leaving 15 bases between the germline ends. Germline lookup yields CDR1 MNHEY and CDR2 SVGAGI. The CDR3 nucleotides read TGTGCCAGCAGTTACTCGCCCAGGTTTGGCGGTGGCTACACCTTC. This gives the protein CASSYSPRFGGGYTF.

This clonotype appeared a few times. The chain combines TRBV4-1 with TRBJ2-5, with no clear D. The V end lost 1 base, the J end lost 1 base, and 7 bases lay between the germline ends. In germline, CDR1 is MGHRA, CDR2 YSYEKL. CDR3 size: 14 residues. CDR3 bases: TGCGCCAGCAGCCAAGCGTCCTTCCAAGAGACCCAGTACTTC. This sequence encodes CASSQASFQETQYF.

There are a few counts of this clonotype. The CDR3 loop reads CSAIYRNYGYTF. The CDR3 DNA reads TGCAGTGCTATATACCGTAACTATGGCTACACCTTC. The gene calls are TRBV20-1 and TRBJ1-2; D is undetermined. V gave up 4 bases and J gave up 1 base, with 7 bases separating them. CDR1 is DFQATT, CDR2 SNEGSKA, per germline (reference sequence). The CDR3 covers 12 residues.